This TCR beta chain was observed in a study of blood T cell repertoires in COVID-19 (dated by TCRdb to 2020 to 2021). About the investigation overall: Samples from collaborators originated in the United States, Italy and Spain and spanned both the acute and convalescent phases of COVID-19. Where available, HLA class I and class II types were obtained from metadata supplied by the sample provider rather than from assay-based typing. Samples were obtained from the ongoing ImmuneRACE study (first 160 participants) and from some 1,300 subjects provided by 6 global collaborators. The material from the prospective study consisted of cDNA or gDNA derived from T cells, B-cell-depleted T cells, or PBMCs. The dataset comprised deeply sampled blood TCRbeta repertoires from subjects exposed to, actively infected with, or recovered from COVID-19. A freely available public database, intended as a resource for researchers studying the immune response to SARS-CoV-2, is where the repertoires were released. Sample metadata almost always included a de-identified subject ID, COVID-19 status, age in years and sex. What the study reported, not specific to this receptor: Clinical and demographic metadata were provided uncurated, with the amount varying by source and participant.

Turning to this clone: Its antigen target is currently unknown. No much larger clone is present one base from it, and per-base qualities are unavailable.

Whole blood was collected in K2EDTA tubes by collaborating institutions according to the institutions' own protocols. For TCRbeta analysis, collaborator samples were shipped as frozen whole blood, as isolated PBMCs, or as DNA extracted from either sample type. The germline V gene (reference sequence) specifies LNHDA as CDR1 and SQIVND as CDR2. The CDR3 goes from the cysteine to the phenylalanine over 15 residues. CDR3 DNA only is kept here, 45 bases in frame from base 1. V trim: 7 bases; J trim: 5 bases; unmatched bases: 10. The immunoSEQ Assay, a bias-controlled multiplex PCR, was used to amplify TCRbeta CDR3 regions from genomic DNA. The original methods were these. The number of nucleated cells in each sample was estimated by amplification of reference gene primers within the assay. To quantify the absolute abundance of each unique TCRbeta CDR3 rearrangement, sequence reads were collapsed and filtered. Productive Simpson clonality was computed per sample as the square root of Simpson's diversity index over productive rearrangements. In TCRdb, the immuneACCESS table is reduced to in-frame sequences with V and J assigned. These tables do not hold every clone; where another copy was compared, an unresolved V gene accounts for under half, and the others remain unexplained. V, J and clone size are taken as reported in that table, and D and trimming were inferred from the DNA itself. This sample lists under 90,000 clones; around 90% were detected once. More than 4.5% of the sample is in the top ten clones.

The clonotype comes from a man aged 60 to 69 with acute or convalescent COVID-19. This chain is built from TRBV19 and TRBJ1-5; TRBD1 aligns with 8 central bases. The sequencing sample was made of peripheral blood. The encoded CDR3 is CASISQGEGHQPQHF. The nucleotide sequence is given as TGTGCCAGTATTTCACAGGGGGAGGGCCATCAGCCCCAGCATTTT. Outside the CDR3, residues come from the reference TRBV19 and TRBJ1-5 proteins, so the full variable domain is: DGGITQSPKYLFRKEGQNVTLSCEQNLNHDAMYWYRQDPGQGLRLIYYSQIVNDFQKGDIAEGYSVSREKKESFPLTVTSAQKNPTAFYLCASISQGEGHQPQHFGDGTRLSIL.